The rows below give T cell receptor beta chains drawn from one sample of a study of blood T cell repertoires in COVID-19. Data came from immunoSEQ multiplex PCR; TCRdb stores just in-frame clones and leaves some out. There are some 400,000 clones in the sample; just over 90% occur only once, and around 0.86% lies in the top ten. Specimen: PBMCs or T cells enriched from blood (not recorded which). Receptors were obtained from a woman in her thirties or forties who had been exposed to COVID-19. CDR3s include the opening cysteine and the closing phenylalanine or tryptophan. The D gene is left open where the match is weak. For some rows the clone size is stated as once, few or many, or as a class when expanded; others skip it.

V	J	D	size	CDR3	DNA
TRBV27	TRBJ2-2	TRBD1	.	CASSFDRVGTGELFF	TGTGCCAGCAGCTTCGACAGGGTTGGTACCGGGGAGCTGTTTTTT
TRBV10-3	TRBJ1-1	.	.	CAISDDPRRVNTEAFF	TGTGCCATCAGTGACGACCCCCGGAGAGTGAACACTGAAGCTTTCTTT
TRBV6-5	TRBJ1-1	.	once	CASSPGYRFEAFF	TGTGCCAGCAGTCCCGGTTACCGTTTTGAAGCTTTCTTT
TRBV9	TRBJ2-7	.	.	CASSVSHEQYF	TGTGCCAGCAGCGTAAGCCACGAGCAGTACTTC
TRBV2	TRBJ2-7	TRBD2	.	CASSTTSGGSYEQYF	TGTGCCAGCAGTACCACTAGCGGGGGATCCTACGAGCAGTACTTC
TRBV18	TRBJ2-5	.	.	CASSPGGMTETQYF	TGTGCCAGCTCACCAGGGGGCATGACGGAGACCCAGTACTTC
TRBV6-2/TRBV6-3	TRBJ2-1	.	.	CASSLPGVRSNEQFF	TGTGCCAGCAGTTTGCCGGGGGTAAGGAGCAATGAGCAGTTCTTC
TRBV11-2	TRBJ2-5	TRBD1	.	CASSLGTGRNRETQYF	TGTGCCAGCAGCCTTGGGACAGGGAGAAACAGGGAGACCCAGTACTTC
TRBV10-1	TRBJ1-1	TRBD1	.	CASSTYRQGLNTEAFF	TGCGCCAGCAGCACTTACCGACAGGGGTTGAACACTGAAGCTTTCTTT
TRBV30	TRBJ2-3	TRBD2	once	CAWSELAGPSTDTQYF	TGTGCCTGGAGCGAACTAGCGGGCCCAAGCACAGATACGCAGTATTTT
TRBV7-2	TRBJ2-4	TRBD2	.	CASSASGVGKNIQYF	TGTGCCAGCAGCGCTAGCGGGGTGGGGAAAAACATTCAGTACTTC
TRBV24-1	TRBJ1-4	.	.	CAVKGGVNEKLFF	TGTGCCGTGAAAGGGGGTGTTAATGAAAAACTGTTTTTT
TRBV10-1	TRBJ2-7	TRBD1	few	CASSVRAGTGSYEQYF	TGCGCCAGCAGTGTTAGGGCCGGGACAGGCTCCTACGAGCAGTACTTC
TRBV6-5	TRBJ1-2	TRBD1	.	CASGPGQINYGYTF	TGTGCCAGCGGACCGGGACAGATAAACTATGGCTACACCTTC
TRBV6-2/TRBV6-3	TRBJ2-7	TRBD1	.	CASTPDRGIYEQYF	TGTGCCAGCACCCCGGACAGGGGAATTTACGAGCAGTACTTC
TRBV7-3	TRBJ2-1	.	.	CASSRSGSSYNEQFF	TGTGCCAGCAGCCGAAGCGGAAGCTCCTACAATGAGCAGTTCTTC
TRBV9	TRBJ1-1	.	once	CASSPTEANTEAFF	TGTGCCAGCAGCCCGACAGAGGCGAACACTGAAGCTTTCTTT
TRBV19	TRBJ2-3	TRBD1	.	CASRSDRVYTDTQYF	TGTGCCAGTAGATCGGACAGGGTTTACACAGATACGCAGTATTTT
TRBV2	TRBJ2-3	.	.	CASRDSATDTQYF	TGTGCCAGCAGGGACTCCGCCACAGATACGCAGTATTTT
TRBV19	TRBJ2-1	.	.	CASGVPHEQFF	TGTGCCAGTGGAGTACCACATGAGCAGTTCTTC
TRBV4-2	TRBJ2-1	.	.	CASSQVEGGRNEQFF	TGTGCCAGCAGCCAAGTGGAGGGGGGGCGCAATGAGCAGTTCTTC
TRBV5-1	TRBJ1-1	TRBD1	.	CASSEHRGNTEAFF	TGCGCCAGCAGCGAGCACAGGGGGAACACTGAAGCTTTCTTT
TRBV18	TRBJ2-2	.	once	CASSPSGAGELFF	TGTGCCAGCTCACCATCGGGAGCCGGGGAGCTGTTTTTT
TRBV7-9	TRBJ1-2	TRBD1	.	CASSLIQGGPANYGYTF	TGTGCCAGCAGCTTAATCCAGGGGGGTCCAGCTAACTATGGCTACACCTTC
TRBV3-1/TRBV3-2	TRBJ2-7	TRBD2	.	CASSHWGLAAYEQYF	TGTGCCAGCAGCCATTGGGGACTAGCTGCCTACGAGCAGTACTTC
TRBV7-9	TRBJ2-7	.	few	CASSLEEGTKQYF	TGTGCCAGCAGCTTAGAGGAGGGGACGAAGCAGTACTTC
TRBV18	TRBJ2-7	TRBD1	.	CASSPPGTGYEQYF	TGTGCCAGCTCCCCCCCCGGGACAGGCTACGAGCAGTACTTC
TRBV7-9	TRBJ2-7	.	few	CASSLPGPAYEQYF	TGTGCCAGCAGCTTACCAGGCCCTGCCTACGAGCAGTACTTC
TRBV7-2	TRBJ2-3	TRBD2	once	CASSPEWTSGNTDTQYF	TGTGCCAGCAGCCCAGAGTGGACTAGCGGAAACACAGATACGCAGTATTTT
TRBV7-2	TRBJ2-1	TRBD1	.	CASSFGTGVNEQFF	TGTGCCAGCAGCTTTGGGACAGGGGTCAATGAGCAGTTCTTC
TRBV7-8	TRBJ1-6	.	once	CASSLVRGDSGANSPLHF	TGTGCCAGCAGCTTAGTACGGGGGGACTCAGGGGCTAATTCACCCCTCCACTTT
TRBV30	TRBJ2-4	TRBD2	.	CAWSVQRGAKNIQYF	TGTGCCTGGAGTGTTCAGCGGGGGGCCAAAAACATTCAGTACTTC
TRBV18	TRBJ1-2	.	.	CASSPGPGANYGYTF	TGTGCCAGCTCACCGGGTCCGGGGGCTAACTATGGCTACACCTTC
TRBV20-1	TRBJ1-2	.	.	CSAPLVGYTF	TGCAGTGCCCCTTTAGTCGGCTACACCTTC
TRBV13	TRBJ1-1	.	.	CASSLVLTREAFF	TGTGCCAGCAGCTTGGTGTTGACAAGAGAAGCTTTCTTT
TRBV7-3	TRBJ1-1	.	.	CASSLLRGTEAFF	TGTGCCAGCAGCCTCCTACGCGGCACTGAAGCTTTCTTT
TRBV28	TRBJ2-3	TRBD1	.	CASSSDREADTQYF	TGTGCCAGCAGTTCGGACAGGGAGGCAGATACGCAGTATTTT
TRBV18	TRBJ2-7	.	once	CASSPDRPPPSEQYF	TGTGCCAGCTCGCCCGACAGGCCCCCTCCTTCCGAGCAGTACTTC
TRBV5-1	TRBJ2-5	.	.	CASSPAGRIQETQYF	TGCGCCAGCAGCCCTGCGGGACGGATCCAAGAGACCCAGTACTTC
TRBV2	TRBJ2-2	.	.	CASSEEAAAKLFF	TGTGCCAGCAGTGAAGAGGCAGCGGCGAAGCTGTTTTTT
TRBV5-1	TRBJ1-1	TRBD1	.	CASSWNRGEAFF	TGCGCCAGCAGCTGGAACAGGGGAGAAGCTTTCTTT
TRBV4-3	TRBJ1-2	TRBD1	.	CASSLLPPTGTGANYGYTF	TGCGCCAGCAGCCTCCTACCCCCGACCGGGACAGGGGCGAACTATGGCTACACCTTC
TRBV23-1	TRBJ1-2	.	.	CASSPPVGHHGYTF	TGCGCCAGCAGTCCGCCCGTAGGACACCATGGCTACACCTTC
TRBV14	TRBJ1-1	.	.	CASSPGSGRDTEAFF	TGTGCCAGCAGCCCAGGCTCAGGGAGGGACACTGAAGCTTTCTTT
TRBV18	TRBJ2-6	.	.	CASSSFLAGADSGANVLTF	TGTGCCAGCTCATCCTTTCTCGCGGGCGCCGACTCTGGGGCCAACGTCCTGACTTTC
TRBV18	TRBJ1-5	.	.	CASSPAGGGNQPQHF	TGTGCCAGCTCCCCTGCGGGGGGCGGCAATCAGCCCCAGCATTTT
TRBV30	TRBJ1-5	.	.	CAWSGGSNQPQHF	TGTGCCTGGAGTGGCGGAAGCAATCAGCCCCAGCATTTT
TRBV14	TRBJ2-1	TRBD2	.	CASSQSSGRWKFF	TGTGCCAGCAGCCAATCTAGCGGGAGATGGAAGTTCTTC